These 17 T cell receptor beta chains share one sample of origin, sequenced in a study of CD8 T cell repertoires and HIV-1 epitope variants. These receptors' antigens are unknown. The table came from immunoSEQ multiplex PCR; TCRdb's copy has only in-frame clones and leaves some out. The sample lists 5,500 to 7,000 clones, 64% occurring once. Specimen: cultured CD8+ T cells derived from PBMCs. The receptor source for this set is a male donor with HIV.

This clone came up once. The chain carries TRBV5-8 and TRBJ2-1; 7 nucleotides match TRBD1. CDR1 is SGHTS, CDR2 YDEGEE, per germline. V gave up 7 bases and J gave up 8 bases; unmatched junction bases: 15. There are 15 residues in the CDR3. The CDR3 bases are TGTGCCAGCGGGATAACAGGGGAACTAAGGGATGAGCAGTTCTTC. It specifies CASGITGELRDEQFF.

The J gene is TRBJ2-7, the V gene TRBV7-8; 9 bases are shared with TRBD1. With 2 bases clipped from V and 5 bases from J, the junction kept 4 bases outside the gene matches. This CDR3 has 14 amino acids. Germline CDR1 is SGHVS and CDR2 is FQNEAQ. The CDR3 nucleotides read TGTGCCAGCAGCTTACTAGGGACAGGGCACGAGCAGTACTTC. The encoded protein is CASSLLGTGHEQYF.

A few counts support this clone. The chain recombines TRBV9 with TRBJ1-1; no clear D gene. The CDR3 length is 13 residues. Germline-derived CDR1 and CDR2 are SGDLS and YYNGEE. V was cut by 2 bases and J by 2 bases, with 7 bases left in between. CDR3: CASSVDGNTEAFF. In nucleotides, the CDR3 is TGTGCCAGCAGCGTTGACGGAAACACTGAAGCTTTCTTT.

The chain recombines TRBV7-9 with TRBJ1-4; D ambiguous. The CDR3 length is 15 residues. Germline CDR1 SEHNR, CDR2 FQNEAQ (reference sequence). The V end was cut by 2 bases, the J end by 8 bases, with 15 bases between. The CDR3 DNA sequence: TGTGCCAGCAGCTTATATGGGCCGGTCGGAGAAAAACTGTTTTTT. Translating it yields CASSLYGPVGEKLFF.

Sample share makes this clone medium-sized. The V call is TRBV12-1, the J call TRBJ1-4. TRBV12-1 is recorded as a pseudogene. The CDR3 has 18 amino acids. CDR3 sequence: CASSFGGPNPATNEKLFF. CDR3 DNA sequence: TGTGCCAGCAGCTTTGGCGGACCGAACCCAGCAACTAATGAAAAACTGTTTTTT.

The chain combines TRBV13 with TRBJ2-5; maybe TRBD1 (5 bases). V lost 2 bases, J lost 4 bases, and 8 bases lay in between. The CDR3 runs to 13 residues. Germline V gene lookup returns CDR1 PRHDT and CDR2 FYEKMQ (reference sequence). CDR3 residues: CASSLRGRETQYF. The CDR3 region has the DNA TGTGCCAGCAGCTTAAGGGGTCGAGAGACCCAGTACTTC.

The chain couples TRBV30 to TRBJ2-2, with TRBD1 matching 11 bases. The CDR3 length is 15 residues. V lost 1 base, J lost 5 bases, and 3 bases stayed unmatched. The germline V gene encodes CDR1 GTSNPN and CDR2 SVGIG (reference sequence). The CDR3 region has the DNA TGTGCCTGGAGTGGGAGGGACAGGGGGACCGGGGAGCTGTTTTTT. It translates to CAWSGRDRGTGELFF.

This clone was seen more than once but under ten times. V and J are TRBV19 and TRBJ2-7, with a weak D call TRBD1 (5 bases). Germline V lookup: CDR1 LNHDA, CDR2 SQIVND (reference sequence). The CDR3 has 18 amino acids. Between the trimmed V and J ends, which lost 5 bases and 6 bases, there was a span of 29 bases. Here the CDR3 reads CASSPPLARQIQDGEQYF. The CDR3 bases are TGTGCCAGTAGTCCCCCCCTGGCCAGACAGATTCAGGATGGCGAGCAGTACTTC.

This rearrangement joins TRBV13 to TRBJ2-3, with TRBD1 identical over 9 bases. This CDR3 has 17 residues. The V gene's germline CDR1 is PRHDT and CDR2 FYEKMQ (reference sequence). Trimming cost V 5 bases and J 4 bases; bases outside gene matches: 13. The CDR3 DNA reads TGTGCCAGCAGCCCCACAGAAAGACAGGGGGGTGCAGATACGCAGTATTTT. Its protein product is CASSPTERQGGADTQYF.

V is TRBV6-1 and J is TRBJ1-6; 9 bases are shared with TRBD1. V lost 6 bases and J lost 5; bases outside the gene matches: 5. Germline loops: CDR1 MNHNS, CDR2 SASEGT. CDR3 length: 15 residues. CDR3 coding DNA: TGTGCCAGCAGCTTTGGGACAGGGAATAATTCACCCCTCCACTTT. As protein: CASSFGTGNNSPLHF.

The chain has TRBV4-1 and TRBJ1-2; maybe TRBD1 (5 bases). Germline CDR1 MGHRA, CDR2 YSYEKL. V was trimmed by 0 bases and J by 5 bases, leaving 19 bases between them. The CDR3 has 17 amino acids. CDR3 DNA: TGCGCCAGCAGCCAAGACCCCTCGGGTAACAGGCGGTATGGCTACACCTTC. As protein: CASSQDPSGNRRYGYTF.

The genes are TRBV28 and TRBJ1-1; 8 bases are a match to TRBD1. Germline V gene sequence: CDR1 MDHEN, CDR2 SYDVKM. This CDR3 is 18 amino acids long. V was pared by 4 bases and J by 4 bases, with 17 bases of the junction left unmatched. CDR3 sequence: CASSSSGTGKLDTTEAFF. The CDR3 nucleotides read TGTGCCAGCAGTTCCTCCGGGACAGGAAAACTGGATACCACTGAAGCTTTCTTT.

Relative to its sample, this clone is medium-sized (0.01 to 0.1%). V is TRBV4-3 and J is TRBJ2-7; the D gene could be TRBD1 or TRBD2 (6 bases each). In germline, CDR1 is LGHNA, CDR2 YSLEER. The CDR3 is 15 amino acids. The V end lost 3 bases, the J end lost 5 bases, and 17 bases lay between the germline ends. CDR3 nucleotide sequence: TGCGCCAGCAGCCACGCACAGGGAGGCCTTCACGAGCAGTACTTC. This translates into CASSHAQGGLHEQYF.

The chain combines TRBV5-5 with TRBJ2-1; perhaps TRBD2 as D (6 bases). Germline assignment: CDR1 SGHKS and CDR2 YYEKEE (reference sequence). The CDR3 consists of 15 residues. Trimming cost V 4 bases and J 3 bases, with 14 bases left between them. The DNA of the CDR3 is TGTGCCAGCAGCCCTTTTAGCGGAAACTACAATGAGCAGTTCTTC. Translated, it gives CASSPFSGNYNEQFF.

The chain couples TRBV7-9 to TRBJ1-1; 7 bases line up with TRBD1. The V segment lost 5 bases and the J segment 0 bases; nucleotides outside the gene matches: 6. Germline V gene data show CDR1 as SEHNR and CDR2 as FQNEAQ (reference sequence). CDR3 length equals 15 residues. CDR3 DNA sequence: TGTGCCAGCAGCCACCGGGACAGATTGAACACTGAAGCTTTCTTT. Its protein is CASSHRDRLNTEAFF.

The V gene is TRBV11-2, the J gene TRBJ2-7; 15 positions agree with TRBD2. The germline gives CDR1 SGHAT, CDR2 FQNNGV. Unmatched junction bases numbered 3, after V lost 0 bases and J lost 3 bases. The CDR3 extends over 17 amino acids. The CDR3 nucleotides read TGTGCCAGCAGCTTAGATCCGGGACTAGCGGGGGGCTACGAGCAGTACTTC. Its translation is CASSLDPGLAGGYEQYF.

The chain couples TRBV9 to TRBJ2-1; 7 nucleotides line up with TRBD1. CDR3 length equals 16 residues. Germline values: CDR1 SGDLS, CDR2 YYNGEE. The junction had 5 bases not matched to a gene; V was cut back by 2 bases and J by 0 bases. The CDR3: CASSVRTGVSYNEQFF. For the CDR3, the DNA is TGTGCCAGCAGCGTCCGGACAGGAGTCTCCTACAATGAGCAGTTCTTC. Full variable domain (outside the CDR3, taken from reference TRBV9 and TRBJ2-1): DSGVTQTPKHLITATGQRVTLRCSPRSGDLSVYWYQQSLDQGLQFLIQYYNGEERAKGNILERFSAQQFPDLHSELNLSSLELGDSALYFCASSVRTGVSYNEQFFGPGTRLTVL.